Listed here are 5 T cell receptor beta chains from one sample, sequenced in a study of CD8+CD57+ T cells in acquired aplastic anemia. Investigators profiled TCR beta VDJ and CDR3 from genomic DNA template. TCRdb ran MiXCR on the reads and lists one entry per CDR3 protein. The table includes approximately 40,000 distinct CDR3 sequences, less than 65% detected once. Individuals selected for sequencing had exhibited CD8+CD57+ cell expansion on flow cytometry. Sequenced: sorted CD4+, CD8+, or CD8+CD57+ T cells (not recorded which) from PBMCs. The receptor set was obtained from a human donor with aplastic anemia.

The chain joins TRBV7-6 to TRBJ2-7, with D possibly TRBD2 on 6 matching bases. Per germline, CDR1 SGHVS and CDR2 FNYEAQ. Between the trimmed V and J ends, which lost 1 base and 2 bases, there was a span of 15 bases. The CDR3 consists of 16 residues. This CDR3 is CASSLGRGVSTYEQYF. Written as DNA, the CDR3 is TGTGCCAGCAGCTTAGGGCGGGGTGTCAGCACCTACGAGCAGTACTTC.

The J gene is TRBJ2-6, the V gene TRBV29-1, with no clear D. V lost 4 bases and J lost 4, with 8 bases in between. The germline gives CDR1 SQVTM, CDR2 ANQGSEA. The CDR3 runs to 13 residues. CDR3 sequence reads: CSVAVSGANVLTF. The CDR3 DNA reads TGCAGCGTTGCGGTGTCGGGGGCCAACGTCCTGACTTTC. Variable domain in full (rest from reference TRBV29-1 and TRBJ2-6): SAVISQKPSRDICQRGTSLTIQCQVDSQVTMMFWYRQQPGQSLTLIATANQGSEATYESGFVIDKFPISRPNLTFSTLTVSNMSPEDSSIYLCSVAVSGANVLTFGAGSRLTVL.

This chain links TRBV15 with TRBJ2-7; the match to TRBD2 covers 10 bases. Germline V gives CDR1 LNHNV, CDR2 YYDKDF (reference sequence). V dropped 0 bases and J dropped 2; count of bases not matched to a gene: 1. This CDR3 has 15 amino acids. For the CDR3, the DNA is TGTGCCACCAGCAGAGAGAGCGGGGGGGCCTACGAGCAGTACTTC. Its protein is CATSRESGGAYEQYF.

The sample holds a few counts of this clonotype. This rearrangement joins TRBV20-1 to TRBJ2-7, with 7 bases identical to TRBD1. From germline, CDR1 is DFQATT and CDR2 SNEGSKA (reference sequence). V was clipped by 0 bases and J by 5 bases; unmatched bases: 7. The CDR3 extends over 14 amino acids. The CDR3 protein is CSARDPGQFDEQYF. Written as DNA, the CDR3 is TGCAGTGCTAGAGACCCGGGACAGTTCGACGAGCAGTACTTC.

The chain is built from TRBV19 and TRBJ1-6; TRBD1 might be the D (5 bases). The CDR3 length is 12 residues. Per the germline V gene, CDR1 is LNHDA and CDR2 is SQIVND (reference sequence). The V gene lost 7 bases and the J gene lost 13 bases, with 14 bases spanning the gap. This CDR3 is CASTDTSLPLHF. In DNA, the CDR3 is TGTGCCAGTACGGACACCTCATTGCCCCTCCACTTT.